This TCR beta chain was profiled in a study of blood T cell repertoires in COVID-19. Study-wide context: The analysed material was cDNA or gDNA that came from T cells, B-cell-depleted T cells, or PBMCs.

V lost 1 base, J lost 4 bases, and 11 bases stayed unmatched. Per germline, CDR1 SGHRS and CDR2 YFSETQ. CDR3 size: 17 residues. Only in-frame clones appear in the TCRdb table, and some are missing; sequencing was by immunoSEQ multiplex PCR. The table records around 140,000 clones, roughly 84% of them present only once. What was sequenced was peripheral blood. The clonotype originates from a woman aged 80 or over with acute or convalescent COVID-19. The V and J genes are TRBV5-1 and TRBJ2-1; 7 positions match TRBD2. This chain's CDR3 is CASSLQSSGTPYNEQFF. As DNA, the CDR3 is TGCGCCAGCAGCTTGCAATCGAGCGGGACTCCATACAATGAGCAGTTCTTC.